This T cell receptor (beta chain) came from a study of T-cell memory formation after mild COVID-19. Overall study context: Each donor largely had its own TCR clusters.

The study, taken as a whole, reports: Clones that contracted from day 15 to 85 had balanced CD4/CD8; later expanders were CD4+ biased.

Germline values: CDR1 SGHNT, CDR2 YYREEE (reference sequence). V shed 2 bases and J shed 1 base, with 14 bases lying between them. CDR3 length: 16 amino acids. TCR alpha and TCR beta cDNA libraries with sample barcodes and UMIs came from 5'RACE using constant-segment primers. TCRdb recomputed calls from the 5' RACE reads with MiXCR, one row per CDR3 protein. The data show 110,000 to 150,000 distinct CDR3 sequences, approximately 25% seen once. This clonotype was seen a handful of times. Antigen: not known. This sequence joins TRBV5-4 and TRBJ2-3, with D possibly matching TRBD2 (6 bases). The specimen sequenced was PBMCs or a T cell subset sorted from them (not recorded which). The receptor was isolated from an adult woman who had mild COVID-19 (a few samples of this study predate the infection). Cell type and time point are not known. The CDR3 DNA follows: TGTGCCAGCAGCTTTCGGGGACTCATTGGCACAGATACGCAGTATTTT. This translates into CASSFRGLIGTDTQYF.